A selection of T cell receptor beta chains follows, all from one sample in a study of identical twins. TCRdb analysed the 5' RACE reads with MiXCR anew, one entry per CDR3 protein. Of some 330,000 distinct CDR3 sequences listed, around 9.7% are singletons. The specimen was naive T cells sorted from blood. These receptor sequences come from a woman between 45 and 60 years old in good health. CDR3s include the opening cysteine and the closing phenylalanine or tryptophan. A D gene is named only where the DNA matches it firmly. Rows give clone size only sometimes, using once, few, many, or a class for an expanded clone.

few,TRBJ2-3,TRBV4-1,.,TGCGCCAGCAAGAGAGGGCCGTCCACAGATACGCAGTATTTT,CASKRGPSTDTQYF
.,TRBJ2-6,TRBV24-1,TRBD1,TGTGCCACCAGTGATCGGACAGGCTCTGGGGCCAACGTCCTGACTTTC,CATSDRTGSGANVLTF
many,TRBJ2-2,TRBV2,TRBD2,TGTGCCACCGGGACTAGCGGGACCAACACCGGGGAGCTGTTTTTT,CATGTSGTNTGELFF
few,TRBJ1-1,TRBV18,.,TGTGCCAGCTCCCCCAGCATGAACACTGAAGCTTTCTTT,CASSPSMNTEAFF
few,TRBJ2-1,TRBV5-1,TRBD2,TGCGCCAGCTACGGGGGGGAGCCAGGCAATGAGCAGTTCTTC,CASYGGEPGNEQFF
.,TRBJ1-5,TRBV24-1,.,TGTGCCACCAGGGGGGCAGGAGACAATCAGCCCCAGCATTTT,CATRGAGDNQPQHF
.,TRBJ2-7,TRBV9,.,TGTGCCAGCAGCGTAGCGGAGGGAGGTTACGAGCAGTACTTC,CASSVAEGGYEQYF
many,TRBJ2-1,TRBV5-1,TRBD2,TGCGCCAGCAGACTAGCGGGAGGGCCCAATGAGCAGTTCTTC,CASRLAGGPNEQFF
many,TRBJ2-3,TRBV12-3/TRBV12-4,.,TGTGCCAGCAGTTTAGCGGGAGGTTACACAGATACGCAGTATTTT,CASSLAGGYTDTQYF
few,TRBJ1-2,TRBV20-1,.,TGCAGTGCTACCCCGGGTCTCCTCAGCTATGGCTACACCTTC,CSATPGLLSYGYTF
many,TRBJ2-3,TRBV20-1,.,TGCAGTGCTAGAGATCCCCGGAGCACAGATACGCAGTATTTT,CSARDPRSTDTQYF
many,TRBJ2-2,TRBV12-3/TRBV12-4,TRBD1,TGTGCCAGCAGGGGACAGGGGGTCAACACCGGGGAGCTGTTTTTT,CASRGQGVNTGELFF
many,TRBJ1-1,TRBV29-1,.,TGCAGCGTTGCACCGCCCTTAAGGGGCGAAGCGGGAGCTTTCTTT,CSVAPPLRGEAGAFF
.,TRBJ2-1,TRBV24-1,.,TGTGCCACCAGTGCCCGAAGGGGAAATGAGCAGTTCTTC,CATSARRGNEQFF
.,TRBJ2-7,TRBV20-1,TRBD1,TGCAGTGCTCAGGGGGCCCTGAGTAGGTCCTACGAGCAGTACTTC,CSAQGALSRSYEQYF
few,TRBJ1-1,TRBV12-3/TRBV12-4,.,TGTGCCAGCAGTCTAAACGACGGACGGAACACTGAAGCTTTCTTT,CASSLNDGRNTEAFF
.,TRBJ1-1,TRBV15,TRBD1,TGTGCCACCAGCAGAGGGGGACAGGGCTTGGGGAACACTGAAGCTTTCTTT,CATSRGGQGLGNTEAFF
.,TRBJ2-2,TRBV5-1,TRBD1,TGCGCCAGCAGCTTGGCCAACAGGGGCCCGGAGCTGTTTTTT,CASSLANRGPELFF
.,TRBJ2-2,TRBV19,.,TGTGCCAGTAACGGGAGAGGGACCGGGGAGCTGTTTTTT,CASNGRGTGELFF
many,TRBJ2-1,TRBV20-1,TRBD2,TGCAGTGCTAGAGATATGAGGGGGACTAGCTCCTACAATGAGCAGTTCTTC,CSARDMRGTSSYNEQFF
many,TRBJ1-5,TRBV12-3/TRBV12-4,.,TGTGCCAGCAGTTTTTTCCGGGGGGGGGGTTATCAGCCCCAGCATTTT,CASSFFRGGGYQPQHF
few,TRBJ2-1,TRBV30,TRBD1,TGTGCCTGGAGTGTTATCGGGACAGACAATGAGCAGTTCTTC,CAWSVIGTDNEQFF
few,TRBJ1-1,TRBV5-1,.,TGCGCCAGCAGCTTGTACGGGGGACACAGCATGAACACTGAAGCTTTCTTT,CASSLYGGHSMNTEAFF
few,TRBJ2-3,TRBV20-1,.,TGCAGTGCCCGACCGGCCAGGGGGAGGGATACGCAGTATTTT,CSARPARGRDTQYF
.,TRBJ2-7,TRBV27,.,TGTGCCAGCAGTTTACAGGGGTTCTCCTACGAGCAGTACTTC,CASSLQGFSYEQYF
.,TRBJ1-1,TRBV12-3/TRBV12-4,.,TGTGCCATCGGGCCAGTTGAAGCTTTCTTT,CAIGPVEAFF
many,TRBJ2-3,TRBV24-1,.,TGTGCCACCAGTGATCGAGCGTCGATCCGCACAGATACGCAGTATTTT,CATSDRASIRTDTQYF
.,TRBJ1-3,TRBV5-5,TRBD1,TGTGCCAGCAGCTGGACGACAGGGGCAGGTGGAAACACCATATATTTT,CASSWTTGAGGNTIYF
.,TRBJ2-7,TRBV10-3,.,TGTGCCATCAGTGAGCAGGCTGAGGGCTACGAGCAGTACTTC,CAISEQAEGYEQYF
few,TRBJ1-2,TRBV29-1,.,TGCAGCGCCTGGTCGGGGGATGGTGGCTACACCTTC,CSAWSGDGGYTF
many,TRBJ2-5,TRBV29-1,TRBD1,TGCAGCGTTTCAGACAGGGTGCAGTACTTC,CSVSDRVQYF
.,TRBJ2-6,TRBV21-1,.,TGTGCCATCCTCCGAGGGGGGACAAAAAGCTCTGGGGCCAACGTCCTGACTTTC,CAILRGGTKSSGANVLTF
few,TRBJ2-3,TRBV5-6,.,TGTGCCAGCAGCTTCCCGGGATATTCCACAGATACGCAGTATTTT,CASSFPGYSTDTQYF
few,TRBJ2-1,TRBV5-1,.,TGCGCCAGCAGCCCGTCCCAGAATGAGCAGTTCTTC,CASSPSQNEQFF
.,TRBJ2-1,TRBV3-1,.,TGTGCCAGCAGCCCGACTGGGCGGGGCGGTAATGAGCAGTTCTTC,CASSPTGRGGNEQFF
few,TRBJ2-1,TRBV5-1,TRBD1,TGCGCCAGCAGCTTGATCCAGGGGGTGCAGTTCTTC,CASSLIQGVQFF
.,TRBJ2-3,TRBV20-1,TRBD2,TGCAGTGCTAGCGGACTAGCGAGGGGAGCAGATACGCAGTATTTT,CSASGLARGADTQYF
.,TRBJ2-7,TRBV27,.,TGTGCCAGCAGTTTGTTGGACAGCTACGAGCAGTACTTC,CASSLLDSYEQYF
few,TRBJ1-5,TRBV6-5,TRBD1,TGTGCCAGCAGCAAGACAAGGGACAGGGCACATCAGCCCCAGCATTTT,CASSKTRDRAHQPQHF
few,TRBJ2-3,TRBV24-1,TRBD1,TGTGCCACCAGTGATCCCGGGACAGGGTACCCAGATACGCAGTATTTT,CATSDPGTGYPDTQYF
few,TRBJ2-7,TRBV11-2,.,TGTGCCAGCAGCCGCCCCAGGCCGCAATCCTACGAGCAGTACTTC,CASSRPRPQSYEQYF
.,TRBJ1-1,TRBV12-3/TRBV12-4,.,TGTGCCAGCAGTCTCCGACAGAATATTGAAGCTTTCTTT,CASSLRQNIEAFF
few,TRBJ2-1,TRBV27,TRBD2,TGTGCCAGCAGTACACGACTAGCGGAGGACAATGAGCAGTTCTTC,CASSTRLAEDNEQFF
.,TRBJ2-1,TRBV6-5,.,TGTGCCAGCAGCTCAAATCAGTACAATGAGCAGTTCTTC,CASSSNQYNEQFF
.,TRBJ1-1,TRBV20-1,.,TGCAGTGCCGAAAATGAAGCTTTCTTT,CSAENEAFF
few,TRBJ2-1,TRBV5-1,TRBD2,TGCGCCAGCAGCAAAAGGACTAGCCTCTCCTACAATGAGCAGTTCTTC,CASSKRTSLSYNEQFF